The 18 T cell receptor beta chains presented below share a single source sample, sequenced in a study of cytomegalovirus exposure and HLA in healthy donors. The repertoire was sequenced with immunoSEQ multiplex PCR; TCRdb's copy has only in-frame clones and lacks some. This sample has around 300,000 clones, with more than 75% found just once. The sample consisted of PBMCs. The receptor set was obtained from a woman aged 18 to 35 in good health and CMV-seronegative.

The V and J genes are TRBV5-1 and TRBJ2-7, with TRBD1 as a possible D gene (5 bases). V lost 4 bases to trimming and J lost 3 bases, with 17 bases between them. This CDR3 has 15 amino acids. The V gene's germline CDR1 is SGHRS and CDR2 YFSETQ. The CDR3 nucleotides read TGCGCCAGCAGCCTTACAGGAGAACCTCTCTACGAGCAGTACTTC. It yields the protein CASSLTGEPLYEQYF.

Notes on this clone: One junction end disagrees with the germline gene, perhaps due to a read error. The CDR3 loop reads CLTLRWRAFF. CDR3 nucleotide sequence: TGCTTAACCCTAAGGTGGAGGGCTTTCTTT. The V call is TRBV2, the J call TRBJ1-1; D is undetermined. Germline V gene lookup returns CDR1 SNHLY and CDR2 FYNNEI. There are 10 residues in the CDR3.

The chain links TRBV6-5 to TRBJ2-3; 7 bases are shared with TRBD2. V was clipped by 4 bases and J by 3 bases; unmatched bases: 4. Per germline, CDR1 MNHEY and CDR2 SVGAGI. The CDR3 totals 14 residues. The CDR3 nucleotides read TGTGCCAGCAGTTGGGCTAGCGGTACAGATACGCAGTATTTT. Its translation is CASSWASGTDTQYF.

The chain recombines TRBV7-6 with TRBJ2-3; no clear D gene. The CDR3 contains 14 residues. The V and J ends lost 1 base and 0 bases respectively, with 5 bases between them. Germline CDR1 is SGHVS and CDR2 is FNYEAQ. CDR3 nucleotides: TGTGCCAGCAGCTTAGGCACAAGCACAGATACGCAGTATTTT. As protein: CASSLGTSTDTQYF. Full variable domain (missing parts from reference TRBV7-6 and TRBJ2-3): GAGVSQSPRYKVTKRGQDVALRCDPISGHVSLYWYRQALGQGPEFLTYFNYEAQQDKSGLPNDRFSAERPEGSISTLTIQRTEQRDSAMYRCASSLGTSTDTQYFGPGTRLTVL.

The chain couples TRBV11-2 to TRBJ2-1; D uncertain. This CDR3 spans 15 amino acids. Trimming shortened V by 1 base and J by 0 bases, and 7 bases separated the two germline ends. Germline values: CDR1 SGHAT, CDR2 FQNNGV. For the CDR3, the DNA is TGTGCCAGCAGCTTAGGCCGGAGCTCCTACAATGAGCAGTTCTTC. Residues: CASSLGRSSYNEQFF.

The gene calls are TRBV6-5 and TRBJ2-7; the match to TRBD1 covers 9 bases. Unmatched junction bases numbered 5, after V lost 2 bases and J lost 3 bases. This CDR3 comprises 15 residues. Per germline, CDR1 MNHEY and CDR2 SVGAGI. CDR3 in DNA: TGTGCCAGCAGTTACATACAGGGGGCGAGCTACGAGCAGTACTTC. Protein product: CASSYIQGASYEQYF.

The chain is built from TRBV27 and TRBJ2-7, with 12 bases matching TRBD2. This CDR3 has 19 amino acids. CDR1 MNHEY and CDR2 SMNVEV come from the germline V gene (reference sequence). The V and J ends lost 4 bases and 0 bases, in that order; junction bases with no gene match: 13. DNA of the CDR3: TGTGCCAGCAGTTCATCGGGACTAGCGGGTTTCCCCAGCTCCTACGAGCAGTACTTC. Encoded protein: CASSSSGLAGFPSSYEQYF.

The chain joins TRBV5-6 to TRBJ2-1; TRBD2 matches at 7 bases. Germline-derived CDR1 and CDR2 are SGHDT and YYEEEE. CDR3 length: 15 residues. The V and J ends lost 4 bases and 9 bases, in that order; junction bases with no gene match: 13. The CDR3 spells CASSPKPASGIEQFF. The CDR3 nucleotides are TGTGCCAGCAGCCCAAAGCCAGCAAGCGGGATTGAGCAGTTCTTC.

This chain links TRBV10-3 with TRBJ2-1; 10 nucleotides align to TRBD2. This CDR3 comprises 16 residues. Germline loops: CDR1 ENHRY, CDR2 SYGVKD. Losses at the gene ends were 0 bases for V and 6 bases for J; bases not matched to a gene: 5. The chain's CDR3 is CAISESGAGGPNEQFF. CDR3 nucleotide sequence: TGTGCCATCAGTGAGTCTGGAGCGGGAGGGCCCAATGAGCAGTTCTTC.

The chain joins TRBV9 to TRBJ2-5; no reliable D call. Trimming cost V 0 bases and J 5 bases, with 20 bases left between them. Looked up from germline, CDR1 is SGDLS and CDR2 is YYNGEE. CDR3 length: 17 amino acids. The CDR3 reads CASSVEKSVRYWETQYF. Written as DNA, the CDR3 is TGTGCCAGCAGCGTAGAAAAAAGCGTACGATATTGGGAGACCCAGTACTTC.

The chain couples TRBV4-1 to TRBJ1-1; no clear D. Germline values: CDR1 MGHRA, CDR2 YSYEKL. V was trimmed by 0 bases and J by 1 base, leaving 6 bases between them. This CDR3 contains 14 residues. CDR3 residues: CASSQETRNTEAFF. The CDR3 bases are TGCGCCAGCAGCCAAGAAACCAGGAACACTGAAGCTTTCTTT.

The J gene is TRBJ2-1, the V gene TRBV7-9, with 9 bases that match TRBD1. V was pared by 2 bases and J by 9 bases, with 8 bases of the junction left unmatched. The germline V gene encodes CDR1 SEHNR and CDR2 FQNEAQ (reference sequence). The CDR3 totals 15 residues. The CDR3 sequence: CASSLNRGPQREQFF. The CDR3 bases are TGTGCCAGCAGCTTAAACAGGGGGCCACAACGTGAGCAGTTCTTC. The whole variable domain, filled in from reference TRBV7-9 and TRBJ2-1, reads DTGVSQNPRHKITKRGQNVTFRCDPISEHNRLYWYRQTLGQGPEFLTYFQNEAQLEKSRLLSDRFSAERPKGSFSTLEIQRTEQGDSAMYLCASSLNRGPQREQFFGPGTRLTVL.

This clone was counted once. Additional DNA sequences in this sample encode the identical CDR3. The chain has TRBV19 and TRBJ2-7; 13 nucleotides align to TRBD2. This CDR3 has 15 amino acids. The V segment lost 1 base and the J segment 4 bases; nucleotides outside the gene matches: 1. Germline assignment: CDR1 LNHDA and CDR2 SQIVND (reference sequence). CDR3 protein: CASSIGTSGSYEQYF. CDR3 nucleotide sequence: TGTGCCAGTAGTATAGGGACTAGCGGGAGTTACGAGCAGTACTTC.

The V call is TRBV18, the J call TRBJ2-1; D is undetermined. Germline V gives CDR1 KGHSH, CDR2 LQKENI. This CDR3 is 15 amino acids long. Trimming took 0 bases from V and 0 from J, leaving 6 bases between them. In DNA, the CDR3 is TGTGCCAGCTCACCACCACCGAGCTCCTACAATGAGCAGTTCTTC. Translating gives CASSPPPSSYNEQFF.

The chain employs TRBV7-3 and TRBJ2-1, with 12 positions matching TRBD2. The CDR3 runs to 16 residues. Per the germline V gene, CDR1 is SGHTA and CDR2 is FQGTGA. Trimming removed 5 bases from V and 2 bases from J; junction bases left unmatched: 4. Here the CDR3 reads CASSPTSGSPYNEQFF. Here the CDR3 DNA reads TGTGCCAGCAGCCCGACTAGCGGGAGCCCCTACAATGAGCAGTTCTTC. The full variable domain, in which reference TRBV7-3 and TRBJ2-1 provide the parts outside the CDR3, is GAGVSQTPSNKVTEKGKYVELRCDPISGHTALYWYRQSLGQGPEFLIYFQGTGAADDSGLPNDRFFAVRPEGSVSTLKIQRTERGDSAVYLCASSPTSGSPYNEQFFGPGTRLTVL.

This clone was counted once. The rearrangement joins TRBV28 to TRBJ2-1; D not certain. The germline V gene encodes CDR1 MDHEN and CDR2 SYDVKM. Trimming shortened V by 7 bases and J by 6 bases, and 7 bases separated the two germline ends. The CDR3 spans 11 residues. The CDR3 region has the DNA TGTGCCAGCACCCGAGGCAATGAGCAGTTCTTC. This encodes CASTRGNEQFF. Full variable domain (remainder filled in from reference TRBV28 and TRBJ2-1): DVKVTQSSRYLVKRTGEKVFLECVQDMDHENMFWYRQDPGLGLRLIYFSYDVKMKEKGDIPEGYSVSREKKERFSLILESASTNQTSMYLCASTRGNEQFFGPGTRLTVL.

This clone has a single count. This chain connects TRBV6-6 to TRBJ2-3, with 10 bases that match TRBD2. CDR3 size: 16 residues. Germline V gives CDR1 MNHNY, CDR2 SVGAGI (reference sequence). Losses at the gene ends were 6 bases for V and 8 bases for J; bases not matched to a gene: 14. The CDR3 DNA is TGTGCCAGCAGCCTCACCGCTAGCGGGAGTCGGTTTACGCAGTATTTT. It is translated as CASSLTASGSRFTQYF.

The count of this clone is one. The rearrangement uses TRBV6-6 and TRBJ1-1; TRBD1 might be the D (6 bases). Trimming removed 3 bases at V and 6 bases at J, with 14 bases between. The germline V gene encodes CDR1 MNHNY and CDR2 SVGAGI (reference sequence). This CDR3 contains 14 residues. CDR3 sequence reads: CASSYGGRGAEAFF. CDR3 in DNA: TGTGCCAGCAGTTATGGAGGGAGGGGGGCTGAAGCTTTCTTT.